The text below deals with one T cell receptor (beta chain). Living in under 30 US areas, the participants were between about 18 and 100 years of age. Self-reported history from a screening survey and questionnaire set each donor's cohort. Generated by immunoSEQ multiplex PCR, the TCRdb table keeps only in-frame clones and is missing some. The table records hundreds of thousands of clones, 80% to 90% of them present only once. This entry is derived from a study of blood T cell repertoires in COVID-19. Background on the study: Sites in the United States, Italy and Spain provided acute and convalescent COVID-19 samples. T cells, B-cell-depleted T cells, or PBMCs supplied cDNA or gDNA.

V was clipped by 4 bases and J by 6 bases, with 14 bases between them. The CDR3 runs to 15 residues. Germline V gene lookup returns CDR1 SGHDT and CDR2 YYEEEE. The specimen sequenced was PBMCs or T cells enriched from blood (not recorded which). The TCR comes from a man between 25 and 39 years old who had recovered from COVID-19. The chain uses TRBV5-6 and TRBJ1-6; D ambiguous. The CDR3 is CASSPYRVLNSPLHF. The CDR3 coding sequence is TGTGCCAGCAGCCCTTACCGGGTCCTTAATTCACCCCTCCACTTT.